This passage covers 2 T cell receptor beta chains from one sample sequenced in a study of response to subunit inactivated influenza vaccine. Each CDR3 protein gets one entry after TCRdb re-called the RT-PCR reads with MiXCR. The table records hundreds of thousands of distinct CDR3 sequences, roughly 10% of them present only once. These same data were also listed under a study on T cells expressing NK-cell markers. Turning to that study: The cDNA for TCR beta came from 5'RACE template switching with UMIs.

The material sequenced was PBMCs from blood, taken on the day of vaccination. Every receptor here comes from a man aged 50-59 years who received an inactivated influenza vaccine.

This clonotype came up a few times. The junction departs from the called germline gene at one end, perhaps through a read error. The V call is TRBV6-2 or TRBV6-3, the J call TRBJ2-7; the match to TRBD2 covers 8 bases. This CDR3 contains 14 residues. From germline, CDR1 is MNHEY and CDR2 SVGEGT. This CDR3 is CASTYGGATYEQYF. The DNA of the CDR3 is TGTGCCAGCACTTACGGGGGGGCCACCTACGAGCAGTACTTC.

This clonotype was recorded a few times. This chain connects TRBV4-3 to TRBJ1-6, with D uncertain. The V and J ends lost 1 base and 7 bases respectively, with 14 bases between them. CDR1 and CDR2 (germline): LGHNA, YSLEER. CDR3 length: 16 residues. As DNA, the CDR3 is TGCGCCAGCAGCCAAGTTCTTGCTGGAAGAAATTCACCCCTCCACTTT. This translates into CASSQVLAGRNSPLHF.